The 22 T cell receptor beta chains below all came from one sample that was sequenced in a study of T-cell memory formation after mild COVID-19. TCRdb re-called the 5' RACE reads through MiXCR, storing one row per CDR3 protein. In the table there are roughly 400,000 distinct CDR3 sequences, roughly 17% of which are singletons. The sample consisted of PBMCs or a T cell subset sorted from them (not recorded which). Receptor source: a man aged 18 to 29 who had mild COVID-19 (a few samples of this study predate the infection). Cell type and time point are not known.

A few counts support this clonotype. The rearrangement joins TRBV10-3 to TRBJ1-6, with 7 bases identical to TRBD1. This CDR3 is built from 15 residues. In germline, CDR1 is ENHRY, CDR2 SYGVKD. With 10 bases clipped from V and 8 bases from J, the junction kept 14 bases outside the gene matches. This CDR3 reads CATFPGQGVYSPLHF. The CDR3 nucleotides read TGTGCCACCTTCCCGGGCCAGGGGGTTTATTCACCCCTCCACTTT.

The chain recombines TRBV30 with TRBJ2-7, with TRBD1 matching over 7 bases. V dropped 2 bases and J dropped 5; count of bases not matched to a gene: 6. In germline, CDR1 is GTSNPN, CDR2 SVGIG (reference sequence). CDR3 length equals 13 residues. The CDR3 nucleotides are TGTGCCTGGAGTCGGGGACAGAGTCACGAGCAGTACTTC. It yields the protein CAWSRGQSHEQYF.

This clonotype was seen more than once but under ten times. The V and J genes are TRBV6-2 or TRBV6-3 and TRBJ2-2; 9 nucleotides agree with TRBD2. V shed 6 bases, J shed 2 bases, and the junction held 7 bases outside the gene matches. Looked up from germline, CDR1 is MNHEY and CDR2 is SVGEGT. CDR3 length equals 16 residues. Here the CDR3 reads CASRPLAGLNTGELFF. CDR3 in DNA: TGTGCCAGCAGACCCCTAGCGGGGCTAAACACCGGGGAGCTGTTTTTT.

This chain connects TRBV5-1 to TRBJ1-2; a possible D gene is TRBD1 (6 bases). CDR1 is SGHRS and CDR2 is YFSETQ in the germline V gene. Between the trimmed V and J ends, which lost 0 bases and 8 bases, there was a span of 17 bases. The CDR3 covers 15 residues. The CDR3, as DNA: TGCGCCAGCAGCTTGGGGGACATCTTCTCGCGGGGCTACACCTTC. Translation: CASSLGDIFSRGYTF.

This clonotype showed up many times. The V call is TRBV7-9, the J call TRBJ2-5; the D is unclear. Trimming removed 3 bases at V and 1 base at J, with 3 bases between. Germline CDR1 is SEHNR and CDR2 is FQNEAQ (reference sequence). The CDR3 sequence is 12 residues long. The CDR3 sequence: CASSFSQETQYF. The CDR3 bases are TGTGCCAGCAGCTTCTCCCAAGAGACCCAGTACTTC.

This clonotype was found a few times. The chain has TRBV7-2 and TRBJ2-5; 10 positions agree with TRBD1. The CDR3 length is 15 residues. Trimming at V came to 3 bases and at J to 5 bases, leaving 6 bases not matched to a gene. Germline loops: CDR1 SGHTA, CDR2 FQGNSA. The CDR3 coding sequence is TGTGCCAGCAGCTTTTGGACAGGGGGAGAGGAGACCCAGTACTTC. Translation gives CASSFWTGGEETQYF.

The chain has TRBV6-5 and TRBJ1-3; perhaps TRBD1 as D (5 bases). CDR3 size: 12 residues. Between the trimmed V and J ends, which lost 6 bases and 4 bases, there was a span of 7 bases. Germline CDR1 is MNHEY and CDR2 is SVGAGI. In nucleotides, the CDR3 is TGTGCCAGCAGGGGGCTCGGAAACACCATATATTTT. It codes for CASRGLGNTIYF.

This chain joins TRBV6-4 and TRBJ2-3; D remains unclear. This CDR3 spans 13 amino acids. V was pared by 8 bases and J by 5 bases, with 14 bases between. Looked up from germline, CDR1 is MRHNA and CDR2 is SNTAGT. The CDR3 here is CASASRAGDTQYF. CDR3 bases: TGTGCCAGCGCCAGCCGGGCCGGAGATACGCAGTATTTT.

This clonotype was counted a few times. The chain joins TRBV28 to TRBJ1-2; D gene unclear. In germline, CDR1 is MDHEN, CDR2 SYDVKM. The ends were cut back, 6 bases at V and 7 bases at J, with 15 bases in the middle. This CDR3 is 13 amino acids long. CDR3 DNA sequence: TGTGCCAGCAGCCGGGCGGCACCTAGTGGCTACACCTTC. This codes for CASSRAAPSGYTF.

The chain is built from TRBV2 and TRBJ2-1; TRBD2 aligns across 12 bases. The CDR3 extends over 14 amino acids. Germline values: CDR1 SNHLY, CDR2 FYNNEI. Germline trimming cut 10 bases from V and 6 bases from J; bases unmatched to any gene: 7. The CDR3 sequence is CATPGLAGFNEQFF. The DNA for the CDR3 is TGTGCCACTCCAGGACTAGCGGGGTTCAATGAGCAGTTCTTC. Filled out from reference TRBV2 and TRBJ2-1, the complete variable domain reads EPEVTQTPSHQVTQMGQEVILRCVPISNHLYFYWYRQILGQKVEFLVSFYNNEISEKSEIFDDQFSVERPDGSNFTLKIRSTKLEDSAMYFCATPGLAGFNEQFFGPGTRLTVL.

This clonotype came up many times. The chain has TRBV25-1 and TRBJ2-3; 8 positions match TRBD2. CDR1 MGHDK and CDR2 SYGVNS come from the germline V gene. V was pared by 4 bases and J by 1 base, with 4 bases of the junction left unmatched. The CDR3 has 15 residues. The CDR3 spells CASSAAGGRTDTQYF. As DNA, the CDR3 is TGTGCCAGCAGTGCGGCGGGGGGCCGCACAGATACGCAGTATTTT.

The chain carries TRBV5-1 and TRBJ2-3, with D hard to call. Germline CDR1 is SGHRS and CDR2 is YFSETQ. The CDR3 totals 15 residues. Trimming stripped 0 bases from V and 6 bases from J, with 14 bases between. CDR3 bases: TGCGCCAGCAGCTTGGGAAATCCCAATCGCGATACGCAGTATTTT. Amino acid sequence: CASSLGNPNRDTQYF. The full variable domain, completed using reference TRBV5-1 and TRBJ2-3, is KAGVTQTPRYLIKTRGQQVTLSCSPISGHRSVSWYQQTPGQGLQFLFEYFSETQRNKGNFPGRFSGRQFSNSRSEMNVSTLELGDSALYLCASSLGNPNRDTQYFGPGTRLTVL.

The CDR3 spells CATSRDQPGSEKLFF. CDR3 sequence (DNA): TGTGCCACCAGCAGAGATCAACCGGGCAGCGAAAAACTGTTTTTT. The rearrangement uses TRBV15 and TRBJ1-4; D gene ambiguous. The germline V and J ends were trimmed by 0 bases and 8 bases, with 13 bases remaining between them. This CDR3 contains 15 residues. CDR1 LNHNV and CDR2 YYDKDF come from the germline V gene (reference sequence).

This chain links TRBV19 with TRBJ2-7; TRBD1 aligns across 8 bases. The CDR3 totals 13 residues. Germline V gene lookup returns CDR1 LNHDA and CDR2 SQIVND (reference sequence). After removal of 6 bases from V and 5 bases from J, the junction contained 6 bases not matched to a gene. The CDR3 loop is CASSLDRDDEQYF. CDR3 coding DNA: TGTGCCAGTAGCCTGGACAGGGACGACGAGCAGTACTTC.

The chain employs TRBV21-1 and TRBJ2-7; the D segment call TRBD1 is taken from the table without a DNA check. TRBV21-1 is reported as a pseudogene. CDR3 size: 12 residues. CDR3 sequence reads: CPHWGKPEEQYV. CDR3 bases: TGTCCTCACTGGGGCAAACCGGAAGAGCAGTACGTC.

This clonotype has only a few counts. This chain links TRBV24-1 with TRBJ1-2; tentative D call: TRBD1 (5 bases). The ends were cut back, 8 bases at V and 7 bases at J, with 16 bases in the middle. The germline V gene encodes CDR1 KGHDR and CDR2 SFDVKD. The CDR3 length is 13 residues. The CDR3 spells CATTSRGGGGYTF. The CDR3 DNA is TGTGCCACCACCTCGAGGGGAGGTGGTGGCTACACCTTC.

V gene TRBV7-2 combines with J gene TRBJ1-2; D uncertain. The CDR3 spans 13 residues. Trimming removed 5 bases from V and 3 bases from J, with 10 bases in between. CDR1 and CDR2 from the germline V gene are SGHTA and FQGNSA. As DNA, the CDR3 is TGTGCCAGCAGCCCCCCTTGGGACTATGGCTACACCTTC. This sequence encodes CASSPPWDYGYTF. The variable domain in full, completed from reference TRBV7-2 and TRBJ1-2, reads GAGVSQSPSNKVTEKGKDVELRCDPISGHTALYWYRQSLGQGLEFLIYFQGNSAPDKSGLPSDRFSAERTGGSVSTLTIQRTQQEDSAVYLCASSPPWDYGYTFGSGTRLTVV.

In its sample, this clonotype was seen a few times. The CDR3 spells CASSPRDRGTGELFF. The CDR3, as DNA: TGTGCCAGCAGCCCTCGGGACAGAGGAACCGGGGAGCTGTTTTTT. The chain is built from TRBV12-3 or TRBV12-4 and TRBJ2-2; 7 nucleotides match TRBD1. This CDR3 is 15 amino acids long. V trimming: 6 bases; J trimming: 5 bases; junction bases outside the gene matches: 9.

The sample holds a few counts of this clonotype. The chain couples TRBV6-2 or TRBV6-3 to TRBJ2-7; tentatively, D is TRBD2 (6 bases). From germline, CDR1 is MNHEY and CDR2 SVGEGT. The CDR3 runs 14 residues. V lost 6 bases and J lost 2, with 14 bases in between. Here the CDR3 reads CASSLAGLTYEQYV. In DNA, the CDR3 is TGTGCCAGCAGCTTGGCTGGACTAACCTACGAGCAGTACGTC.

The genes are TRBV23-1 and TRBJ2-2; tentatively, D is TRBD1 (6 bases). TRBV23-1 is an ORF, with its function uncertain. V dropped 2 bases and J dropped 6 bases, with 16 bases sitting between them. This CDR3 contains 16 residues. The CDR3 loop is CASSQLRRGCAGELFF. The CDR3, as DNA: TGCGCCAGCAGTCAACTTCGCAGGGGTTGCGCCGGGGAGCTGTTTTTT.

The CDR3 bases are TGTGCCAGCAGCCCCCGCGGGGCCCCCCTCAATGAGCAGTTCTTC. It encodes CASSPRGAPLNEQFF. The rearrangement joins TRBV9 to TRBJ2-1, with D possibly matching TRBD2 (6 bases). Trimming cost V 4 bases and J 6 bases, with 17 bases left between them. From germline, CDR1 is SGDLS and CDR2 YYNGEE. This CDR3 has 15 residues.

This clonotype has only a few counts. The rearrangement links TRBV12-3 or TRBV12-4 to TRBJ1-2; a weak D match, TRBD1 (5 bases). The length of the CDR3 is 14 residues. V lost 7 bases and J 4 bases, leaving 16 bases between the germline ends. Here the CDR3 DNA reads TGTGCCAGCACCCAAAGGGGCAAACCCTATGGCTACACCTTC. The encoded protein is CASTQRGKPYGYTF.